These 7 T cell receptor beta chains were all obtained from the same sample, sequenced in a study of early T cells in non-severe SARS-CoV-2 infection. A single record per CDR3 protein comes from TCRdb applying MiXCR to the 5' RACE reads. The sample holds under 20,000 distinct CDR3 sequences, roughly 4.6% seen once. What was sequenced was whole blood. Source of these receptors: an adult who was a healthcare worker with PCR-confirmed SARS-CoV-2 infection or an uninfected control (not recorded which).

This clonotype was picked up many times. This rearrangement joins TRBV5-1 to TRBJ2-2; D remains ambiguous. Germline V gene sequence: CDR1 SGHRS, CDR2 YFSETQ. V was cut by 2 bases and J by 2 bases, with 4 bases left in between. This CDR3 is built from 13 residues. CDR3 in amino acids: CASSFINTGELFF. The DNA for the CDR3 is TGCGCCAGCAGCTTTATCAACACCGGGGAGCTGTTTTTT.

This clonotype showed up many times. The chain couples TRBV20-1 to TRBJ1-1; D uncertain. The V gene lost 5 bases and the J gene lost 5 bases, with 9 bases spanning the gap. Germline V lookup: CDR1 DFQATT, CDR2 SNEGSKA (reference sequence). This CDR3 spans 11 amino acids. The chain's CDR3 is CSAPPGTEAFF. The CDR3 nucleotides read TGCAGTGCTCCCCCCGGTACTGAAGCTTTCTTT.

This clonotype was seen repeatedly, ten times or more. The CDR3: CASRTGQGRSTQHF. DNA for the CDR3: TGTGCCAGCAGGACCGGACAGGGTAGATCAACCCAGCATTTT. The genes are TRBV6-1 and TRBJ1-5; TRBD1 agrees at 8 bases. This CDR3 comprises 14 residues. V lost 6 bases to trimming and J lost 11 bases; unmatched junction nucleotides: 12. Per the germline V gene, CDR1 is MNHNS and CDR2 is SASEGT.

This clonotype was seen a few times. V is TRBV7-8 and J is TRBJ2-3; D not certain. The length of the CDR3 is 12 residues. V lost 2 bases to trimming and J lost 6 bases, with 6 bases between them. CDR1 is SGHVS, CDR2 FQNEAQ, per germline. In DNA form, the CDR3 reads TGTGCCAGCAGCTTAAGGTCTGATACGCAGTATTTT. This encodes CASSLRSDTQYF.

At least ten counts were recorded for this clonotype. The gene calls are TRBV29-1 and TRBJ2-6, with unresolved D. Germline V gene data show CDR1 as SQVTM and CDR2 as ANQGSEA. Trimming shortened V by 0 bases and J by 4 bases, and 4 bases separated the two germline ends. CDR3 size: 13 residues. In DNA form, the CDR3 reads TGCAGCGTTGAAGATCTAGGGGCCAACGTCCTGACTTTC. Encoded protein: CSVEDLGANVLTF.

This clonotype came up many times. This chain joins TRBV3-1 and TRBJ1-5; D is ambiguous. V was clipped by 0 bases and J by 8 bases, with 5 bases between them. This CDR3 has 12 amino acids. Germline V gives CDR1 LGHDT, CDR2 YNNKEL (reference sequence). The CDR3 nucleotides read TGTGCCAGCAGCCAAGATACGGAGCCCCAGCATTTT. Its protein product is CASSQDTEPQHF. Full variable domain (outside the CDR3, taken from reference TRBV3-1 and TRBJ1-5): DTAVSQTPKYLVTQMGNDKSIKCEQNLGHDTMYWYKQDSKKFLKIMFSYNNKELIINETVPNRFSPKSPDKAHLNLHINSLELGDSAVYFCASSQDTEPQHFGDGTRLSIL.

This clonotype was seen many times. The rearrangement links TRBV6-4 to TRBJ1-5, with D unclear. In germline, CDR1 is MRHNA, CDR2 SNTAGT. This CDR3 contains 14 residues. The V end was cut by 3 bases, the J end by 7 bases, with 13 bases between. The CDR3 nucleotides are TGTGCCAGCAGTGAAGGAAGGTCTGGCCAGCCCCAGCATTTT. Translating it yields CASSEGRSGQPQHF.